This TCR beta chain was documented in a study of T-cell reconstitution after alpha-beta-depleted transplantation in children. It was with unique molecular identifiers that the TCRbeta library was prepared. TCRdb analysed the PCR reads with MiXCR anew, one entry per CDR3 protein. The profile shows some 450,000 distinct CDR3 sequences, about 40% of them singletons. Study outcomes and limitations: After transplant, at about two months, alpha-beta T cells were reportedly derived from several hundred expanded graft clones. T-cell counts and diversity were attributed mostly to newly produced T cells one year after transplant. High day-60 TCRbeta diversity in some patients came from surviving recipient T cells and thymic progenitors.

This clonotype was seen repeatedly, ten times or more. The antigen is not known. The CDR3 consists of 13 residues. V was clipped by 1 base and J by 5 bases, with 10 bases between them. CDR1 and CDR2 from the germline V gene are SGHRS and YFSETQ. The sequence derives from a girl aged 2-10 years with aplastic anemia, due to receive a stem cell transplant. The chain recombines TRBV5-1 with TRBJ2-7; no clear D gene. Sequenced here: PBMCs, sampled before TCRalphabeta/CD19-depleted stem cell transplant. The CDR3 loop reads CASSLLPSDEQYF. The CDR3 coding sequence is TGCGCCAGCAGCTTGCTACCATCCGACGAGCAGTACTTC.